These 8 T cell receptor beta chains were sequenced from one sample in a study of T-cell memory formation after mild COVID-19. TCRdb processed the 5' RACE reads anew with MiXCR; each CDR3 protein has one entry. The data contain approximately 440,000 distinct CDR3 sequences, around 18% of them singletons. The sequenced sample consisted of PBMCs or a T cell subset sorted from them (not recorded which). These receptors were collected from an adult woman who had mild COVID-19 (a few samples of this study predate the infection). Cell type and time point are not known.

The genes are TRBV5-1 and TRBJ1-4; possible D gene TRBD1, 5 bases. This CDR3 comprises 14 residues. Germline V gene sequence: CDR1 SGHRS, CDR2 YFSETQ. V was trimmed by 4 bases and J by 8 bases, leaving 15 bases between them. This chain's CDR3 is CASSRDGFEEKLFF. The CDR3, as DNA: TGCGCCAGCAGCCGGGACGGGTTTGAGGAAAAACTGTTTTTT.

This chain joins TRBV11-3 and TRBJ2-4; D might be TRBD1 (5 bases). This CDR3 region has 15 residues. Trimming removed 2 bases at V and 5 bases at J, with 13 bases between. Germline CDR1 reads SGHNT; CDR2 reads YENEEA. In DNA form, the CDR3 reads TGTGCCAGCAGCTTAAGGGGATTTGGGGAAAACATTCAGTACTTC. Protein product: CASSLRGFGENIQYF.

The V and J genes are TRBV12-3 or TRBV12-4 and TRBJ2-1; 8 bases match TRBD1. The CDR3 spans 13 residues. Germline trimming cut 6 bases from V and 5 bases from J; bases unmatched to any gene: 3. The CDR3 sequence: CASRAGQDNEQFF. For the CDR3, the DNA is TGTGCCAGCAGGGCGGGACAGGACAATGAGCAGTTCTTC.

This clonotype was seen only once. The chain carries TRBV30 and TRBJ2-3; 7 nucleotides line up with TRBD2. The CDR3 has 22 residues. The ends lost 2 bases at V and 1 base at J; junction bases unmatched: 27. Germline V gene data show CDR1 as GTSNPN and CDR2 as SVGIG (reference sequence). CDR3 region: CAWSLPLGRAGERGPGTDTQYF. CDR3 DNA sequence: TGTGCCTGGAGTCTTCCCCTAGGCAGGGCTGGTGAGCGGGGCCCTGGCACAGATACGCAGTATTTT.

The chain joins TRBV6-5 to TRBJ1-1; unclear D gene. Trimming took off 4 bases at V and 2 bases at J, with 17 bases between the two ends. The germline gives CDR1 MNHEY, CDR2 SVGAGI. The CDR3 length is 16 residues. The chain's CDR3 is CASSLAPGKFNTEAFF. CDR3 bases: TGTGCCAGCAGTTTAGCCCCCGGGAAGTTTAACACTGAAGCTTTCTTT.

This clonotype was detected a few times. The chain carries TRBV9 and TRBJ2-2; possibly TRBD1 or TRBD2 for D (6 bases each). V gave up 0 bases and J gave up 6 bases, with 15 bases separating them. Per the germline V gene, CDR1 is SGDLS and CDR2 is YYNGEE. This CDR3 is 16 amino acids long. The CDR3 loop is CASSVGGGLSAGELFF. Here the CDR3 DNA reads TGTGCCAGCAGCGTAGGTGGGGGGCTCTCTGCCGGGGAGCTGTTTTTT.

V usage is TRBV12-3 or TRBV12-4 and J usage is TRBJ2-7; D is possibly TRBD2 (5 bases). Deletions cut 3 bases from V and 7 bases from J, with 13 bases between. This CDR3 region has 13 residues. The CDR3 region is CASSFTPPGEQYF. The CDR3 nucleotides read TGTGCCAGCAGTTTCACTCCGCCGGGGGAGCAGTACTTC.

This clonotype was counted only a few times. The chain recombines TRBV18 with TRBJ2-7, with 7 nucleotides matching TRBD1. Germline V CDR1 and CDR2: KGHSH, LQKENI. There are 14 residues in the CDR3. The J segment lost 5 bases and the V segment lost 3 bases, leaving 7 bases of the junction unmatched. The CDR3 spells CASSPVQGSNEQYF. The CDR3 bases are TGTGCCAGCTCACCCGTACAGGGGAGCAACGAGCAGTACTTC.